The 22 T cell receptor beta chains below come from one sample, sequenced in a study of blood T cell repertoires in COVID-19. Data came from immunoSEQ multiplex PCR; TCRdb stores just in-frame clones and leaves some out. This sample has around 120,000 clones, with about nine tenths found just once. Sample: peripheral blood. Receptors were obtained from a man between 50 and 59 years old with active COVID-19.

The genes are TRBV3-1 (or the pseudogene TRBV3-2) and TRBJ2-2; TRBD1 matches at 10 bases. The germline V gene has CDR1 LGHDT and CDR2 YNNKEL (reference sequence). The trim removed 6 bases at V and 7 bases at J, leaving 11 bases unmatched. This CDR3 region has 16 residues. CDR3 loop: CASRSVGTGAIGELFF. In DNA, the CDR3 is TGTGCCAGCAGATCCGTCGGGACAGGGGCTATCGGGGAGCTGTTTTTT.

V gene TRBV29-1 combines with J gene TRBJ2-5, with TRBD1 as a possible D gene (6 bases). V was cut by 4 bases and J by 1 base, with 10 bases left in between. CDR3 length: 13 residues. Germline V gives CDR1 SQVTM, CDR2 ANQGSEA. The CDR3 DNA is TGCAGCGTTGCCCGGGACACCCAAGAGACCCAGTACTTC. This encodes CSVARDTQETQYF. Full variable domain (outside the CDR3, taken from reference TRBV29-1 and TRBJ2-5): SAVISQKPSRDICQRGTSLTIQCQVDSQVTMMFWYRQQPGQSLTLIATANQGSEATYESGFVIDKFPISRPNLTFSTLTVSNMSPEDSSIYLCSVARDTQETQYFGPGTRLLVL.

The CDR3 DNA sequence: TGTGCCAGCAGTAACCGGGACAGGGGAACTGAAGCTTTCTTT. It yields the protein CASSNRDRGTEAFF. The genes are TRBV6-5 and TRBJ1-1, with TRBD1 identical over 10 bases. The CDR3 is 14 amino acids. Germline V gene data show CDR1 as MNHEY and CDR2 as SVGAGI. J was trimmed by 5 bases and V by 5 bases; bases with no gene match: 5.

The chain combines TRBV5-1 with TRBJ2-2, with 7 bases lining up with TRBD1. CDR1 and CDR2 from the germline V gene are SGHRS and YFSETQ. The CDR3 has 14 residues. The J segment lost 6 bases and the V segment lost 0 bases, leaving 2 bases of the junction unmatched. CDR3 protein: CASSLVQGAGELFF. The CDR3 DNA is TGCGCCAGCAGCTTGGTTCAGGGGGCCGGGGAGCTGTTTTTT.

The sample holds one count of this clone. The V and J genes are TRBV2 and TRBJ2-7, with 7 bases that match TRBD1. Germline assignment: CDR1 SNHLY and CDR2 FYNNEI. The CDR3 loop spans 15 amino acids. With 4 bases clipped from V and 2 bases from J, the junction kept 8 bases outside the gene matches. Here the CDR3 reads CASSVFEGATYEQYF. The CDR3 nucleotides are TGTGCCAGCAGTGTCTTCGAGGGGGCTACCTACGAGCAGTACTTC.

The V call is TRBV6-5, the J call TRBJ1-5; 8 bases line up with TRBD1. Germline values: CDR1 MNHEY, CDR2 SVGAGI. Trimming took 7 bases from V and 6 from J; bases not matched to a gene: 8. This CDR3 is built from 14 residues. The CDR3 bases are TGTGCCAGCACCCGACAGGGGTCGTTTCAGCCCCAGCATTTT. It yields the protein CASTRQGSFQPQHF.

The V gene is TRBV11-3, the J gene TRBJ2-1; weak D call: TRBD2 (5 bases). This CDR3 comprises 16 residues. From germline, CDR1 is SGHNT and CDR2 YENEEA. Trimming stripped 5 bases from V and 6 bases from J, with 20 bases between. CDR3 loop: CASSLRYERAVNEQFF. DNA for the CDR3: TGTGCCAGCAGCCTCCGCTACGAGAGGGCCGTCAATGAGCAGTTCTTC.

The CDR3 sequence is CASSTFRTSGRALNEQFF. In DNA form, the CDR3 reads TGTGCCAGCAGTACTTTCCGGACTAGCGGGAGGGCCTTGAATGAGCAGTTCTTC. The V call is TRBV28, the J call TRBJ2-1; 15 nucleotides line up with TRBD2. The V gene's germline CDR1 is MDHEN and CDR2 SYDVKM. V shed 5 bases and J 7 bases; nucleotides not matched to a gene: 12. CDR3 length: 18 amino acids. Filled out from reference TRBV28 and TRBJ2-1, the complete variable domain reads DVKVTQSSRYLVKRTGEKVFLECVQDMDHENMFWYRQDPGLGLRLIYFSYDVKMKEKGDIPEGYSVSREKKERFSLILESASTNQTSMYLCASSTFRTSGRALNEQFFGPGTRLTVL.

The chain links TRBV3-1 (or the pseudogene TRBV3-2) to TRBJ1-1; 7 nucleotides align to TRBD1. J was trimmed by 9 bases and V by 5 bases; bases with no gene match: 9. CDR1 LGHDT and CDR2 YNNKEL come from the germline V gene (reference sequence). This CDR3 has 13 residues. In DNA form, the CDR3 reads TGTGCCAGCAGCGGCAGGGGGGCGTATCAAGCTTTCTTT. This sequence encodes CASSGRGAYQAFF.

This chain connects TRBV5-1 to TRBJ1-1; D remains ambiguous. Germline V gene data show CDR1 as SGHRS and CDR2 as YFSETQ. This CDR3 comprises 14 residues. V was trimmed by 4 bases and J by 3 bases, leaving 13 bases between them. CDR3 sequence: CASSPREIYTEAFF. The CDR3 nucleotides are TGCGCCAGCAGCCCGCGCGAGATCTACACTGAAGCTTTCTTT. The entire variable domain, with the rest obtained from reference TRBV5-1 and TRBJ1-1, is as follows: KAGVTQTPRYLIKTRGQQVTLSCSPISGHRSVSWYQQTPGQGLQFLFEYFSETQRNKGNFPGRFSGRQFSNSRSEMNVSTLELGDSALYLCASSPREIYTEAFFGQGTRLTVV.

The CDR3 sequence: CASSEVQALISVGYTF. In DNA form, the CDR3 reads TGTGCCAGCAGTGAAGTACAGGCCCTTATCTCTGTGGGCTACACCTTC. The rearrangement joins TRBV2 to TRBJ1-2; perhaps TRBD1 as D (5 bases). CDR1 and CDR2 from the germline V gene are SNHLY and FYNNEI. Trimming shortened V by 1 base and J by 8 bases, and 20 bases separated the two germline ends. This CDR3 spans 16 amino acids.

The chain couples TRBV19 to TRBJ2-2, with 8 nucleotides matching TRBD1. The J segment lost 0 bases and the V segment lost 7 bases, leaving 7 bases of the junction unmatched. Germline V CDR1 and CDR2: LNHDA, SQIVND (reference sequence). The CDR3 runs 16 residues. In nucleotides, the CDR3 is TGTGCCAGTAAGGACAGGGCTTACCCGAACACCGGGGAGCTGTTTTTT. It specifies CASKDRAYPNTGELFF.

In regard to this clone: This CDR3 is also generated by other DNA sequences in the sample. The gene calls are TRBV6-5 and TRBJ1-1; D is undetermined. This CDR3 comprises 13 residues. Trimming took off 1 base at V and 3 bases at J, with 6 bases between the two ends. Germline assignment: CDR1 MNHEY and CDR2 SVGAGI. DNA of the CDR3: TGTGCCAGCAGTTACTACACGCACACTGAAGCTTTCTTT. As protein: CASSYYTHTEAFF.

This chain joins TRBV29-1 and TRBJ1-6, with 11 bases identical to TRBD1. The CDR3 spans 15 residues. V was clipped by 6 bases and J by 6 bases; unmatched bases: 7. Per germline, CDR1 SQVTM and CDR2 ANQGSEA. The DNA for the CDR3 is TGCAGCGTAACATCCGGGACAGGGGGTAATTCACCCCTCCACTTT. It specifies CSVTSGTGGNSPLHF. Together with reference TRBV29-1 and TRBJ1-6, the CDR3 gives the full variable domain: SAVISQKPSRDICQRGTSLTIQCQVDSQVTMMFWYRQQPGQSLTLIATANQGSEATYESGFVIDKFPISRPNLTFSTLTVSNMSPEDSSIYLCSVTSGTGGNSPLHFGNGTRLTVT.

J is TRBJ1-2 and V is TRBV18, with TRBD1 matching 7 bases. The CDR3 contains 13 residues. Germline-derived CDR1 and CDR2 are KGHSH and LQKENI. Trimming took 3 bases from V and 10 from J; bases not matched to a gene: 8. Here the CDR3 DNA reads TGTGCCAGCTCACCGACAGGGTATGTGGACTACACCTTC. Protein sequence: CASSPTGYVDYTF.

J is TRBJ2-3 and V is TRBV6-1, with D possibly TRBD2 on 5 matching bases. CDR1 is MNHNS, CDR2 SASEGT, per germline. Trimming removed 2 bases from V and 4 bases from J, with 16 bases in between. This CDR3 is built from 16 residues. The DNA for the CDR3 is TGTGCCAGCAGTGAAACTAGTGCAGCCCGGGCAGATACGCAGTATTTT. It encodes CASSETSAARADTQYF.

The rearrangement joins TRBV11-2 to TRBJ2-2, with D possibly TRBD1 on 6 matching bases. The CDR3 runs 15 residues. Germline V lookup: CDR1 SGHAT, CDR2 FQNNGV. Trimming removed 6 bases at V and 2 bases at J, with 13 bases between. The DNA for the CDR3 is TGTGCCAGCAGGCCTACAGGGAGCAACACCGGGGAGCTGTTTTTT. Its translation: CASRPTGSNTGELFF.

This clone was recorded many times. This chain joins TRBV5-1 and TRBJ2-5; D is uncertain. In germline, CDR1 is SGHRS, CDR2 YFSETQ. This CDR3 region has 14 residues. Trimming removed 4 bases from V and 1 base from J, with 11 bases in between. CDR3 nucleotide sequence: TGCGCCAGCAGCCCCGGCGGCAGCCAAGAGACCCAGTACTTC. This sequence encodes CASSPGGSQETQYF.

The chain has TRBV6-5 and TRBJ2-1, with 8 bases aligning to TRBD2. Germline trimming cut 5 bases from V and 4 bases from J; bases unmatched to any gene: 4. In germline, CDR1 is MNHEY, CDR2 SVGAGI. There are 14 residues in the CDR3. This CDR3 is CASSPAGVYNEQFF. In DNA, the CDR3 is TGTGCCAGCAGTCCAGCGGGAGTTTACAATGAGCAGTTCTTC.

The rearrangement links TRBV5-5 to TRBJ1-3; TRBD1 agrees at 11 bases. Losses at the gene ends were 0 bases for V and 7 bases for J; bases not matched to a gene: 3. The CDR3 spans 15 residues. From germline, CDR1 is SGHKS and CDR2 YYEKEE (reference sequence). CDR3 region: CASSLVRTGGNTIYF. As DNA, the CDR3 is TGTGCCAGCAGCTTGGTGAGGACAGGGGGCAACACCATATATTTT.

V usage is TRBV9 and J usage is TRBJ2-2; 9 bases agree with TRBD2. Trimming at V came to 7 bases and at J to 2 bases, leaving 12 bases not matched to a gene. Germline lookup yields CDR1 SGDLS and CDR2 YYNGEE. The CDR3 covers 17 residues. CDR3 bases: TGTGCCAGCCGCGGCGGGGGGGCCGGGGTAAACACCGGGGAGCTGTTTTTT. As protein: CASRGGGAGVNTGELFF. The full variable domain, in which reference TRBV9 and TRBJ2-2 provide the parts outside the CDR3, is DSGVTQTPKHLITATGQRVTLRCSPRSGDLSVYWYQQSLDQGLQFLIQYYNGEERAKGNILERFSAQQFPDLHSELNLSSLELGDSALYFCASRGGGAGVNTGELFFGEGSRLTVL.

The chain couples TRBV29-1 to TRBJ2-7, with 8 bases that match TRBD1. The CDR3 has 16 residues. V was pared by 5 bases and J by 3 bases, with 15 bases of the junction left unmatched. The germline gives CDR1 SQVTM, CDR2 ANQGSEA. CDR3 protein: CSVILNIGQGGYEQYF. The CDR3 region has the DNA TGCAGCGTTATATTAAATATAGGACAGGGCGGCTACGAGCAGTACTTC.